A single sample gave rise to the 25 T cell receptor beta chains below, sequenced in a study of blood T cell repertoires in COVID-19. Only in-frame clones appear in the TCRdb table, and some are missing; sequencing was by immunoSEQ multiplex PCR. Here the sample spans under 200,000 clones, approximately 83% being singletons. The source material was peripheral blood. Receptors originate from a human donor in a cohort sampled during active COVID-19.

This clone appeared a single time. The rearrangement uses TRBV27 and TRBJ1-4, with 7 bases lining up with TRBD1. J lost 8 bases, V lost 6 bases, and 9 bases had no gene match. This CDR3 has 14 amino acids. The V gene's germline CDR1 is MNHEY and CDR2 SMNVEV (reference sequence). CDR3 in amino acids: CASRTLAGGEKLFF. DNA for the CDR3: TGTGCCAGCAGGACCCTTGCAGGGGGGGAAAAACTGTTTTTT.

The genes are TRBV27 and TRBJ1-1; D call uncertain. Germline V CDR1 and CDR2: MNHEY, SMNVEV (reference sequence). The CDR3 contains 14 residues. The V end lost 2 bases, the J end lost 0 bases, and 7 bases lay between the germline ends. The CDR3 DNA sequence: TGTGCCAGCAGTTTAAAATTTATGAACACTGAAGCTTTCTTT. Its translation is CASSLKFMNTEAFF.

J is TRBJ2-2 and V is TRBV5-1; 15 bases are shared with TRBD2. V was pared by 3 bases and J by 0 bases, with 3 bases of the junction left unmatched. This CDR3 comprises 18 residues. Germline V CDR1 and CDR2: SGHRS, YFSETQ. This chain's CDR3 is CASSSWTSGRANTGELFF. The CDR3 nucleotides are TGCGCCAGCAGCTCCTGGACTAGCGGGAGGGCGAACACCGGGGAGCTGTTTTTT. Drawing the rest from reference TRBV5-1 and TRBJ2-2, the complete variable domain is KAGVTQTPRYLIKTRGQQVTLSCSPISGHRSVSWYQQTPGQGLQFLFEYFSETQRNKGNFPGRFSGRQFSNSRSEMNVSTLELGDSALYLCASSSWTSGRANTGELFFGEGSRLTVL.

On this clone itself: Other DNA sequences in the sample encode the same CDR3. The rearrangement joins TRBV5-6 to TRBJ2-7, with D possibly TRBD1 on 5 matching bases. Trimming took 0 bases from V and 4 from J, leaving 8 bases between them. Looked up from germline, CDR1 is SGHDT and CDR2 is YYEEEE. This CDR3 is built from 13 residues. The CDR3 DNA follows: TGTGCCAGCAGCTTGGGACAGTCTTACGAGCAGTACTTC. Protein: CASSLGQSYEQYF.

In its sample, this clone was seen a few times. The V and J genes are TRBV9 and TRBJ1-1; possibly TRBD1 for D (6 bases). V was shortened by 0 bases and J by 4 bases, with 16 bases between the two germline ends. Per the germline V gene, CDR1 is SGDLS and CDR2 is YYNGEE. The CDR3 is made up of 16 amino acids. The CDR3 DNA is TGTGCCAGCAGCGTAGTAGGCGCGGGAGGGGGCACTGAAGCTTTCTTT. Protein sequence: CASSVVGAGGGTEAFF.

V is TRBV6-1 and J is TRBJ2-7, with 8 bases that match TRBD2. Trimming removed 3 bases from V and 3 bases from J; junction bases left unmatched: 4. The CDR3 extends over 14 amino acids. Per the germline V gene, CDR1 is MNHNS and CDR2 is SASEGT. The CDR3 sequence: CASSETSENYEQYF. The CDR3 DNA reads as TGTGCCAGCAGTGAGACTAGCGAGAACTACGAGCAGTACTTC.

This clone was seen more than once but under ten times. This chain links TRBV19 with TRBJ2-7; TRBD2 agrees at 8 bases. Germline V gene sequence: CDR1 LNHDA, CDR2 SQIVND (reference sequence). This CDR3 region has 13 residues. V lost 2 bases to trimming and J lost 4 bases; unmatched junction nucleotides: 1. The CDR3 nucleotides read TGTGCCAGTAGTATAACTAGCGGTTACGAGCAGTACTTC. Translating it yields CASSITSGYEQYF.

This chain joins TRBV18 and TRBJ2-5; 9 bases map to TRBD1. The V and J ends lost 4 bases and 4 bases, in that order; junction bases with no gene match: 7. CDR1 is KGHSH, CDR2 LQKENI, per germline. This CDR3 is 15 amino acids long. The CDR3 here is CASSLGQGRGETQYF. The DNA of the CDR3 is TGTGCCAGCTCACTGGGACAGGGCAGGGGAGAGACCCAGTACTTC.

The chain uses TRBV28 and TRBJ2-7; TRBD2 is a possible D gene (5 bases). The V gene lost 2 bases and the J gene lost 6 bases, with 17 bases spanning the gap. CDR3 length: 15 residues. Germline V gives CDR1 MDHEN, CDR2 SYDVKM. In nucleotides, the CDR3 is TGTGCCAGCAGTTTACTGAGGAGACGCCTAGCCGAGCAGTACTTC. This sequence encodes CASSLLRRRLAEQYF.

The chain has TRBV6-2 or TRBV6-3 and TRBJ1-6, with D possibly matching TRBD1 (5 bases). V shed 0 bases and J shed 9 bases, with 6 bases lying between them. Germline CDR1 reads MNHEY; CDR2 reads SVGEGT. This CDR3 contains 13 residues. In nucleotides, the CDR3 is TGTGCCAGCAGTTACTCCAGGGTTTCACCCCTCCACTTT. Its protein is CASSYSRVSPLHF.

The genes are TRBV7-3 and TRBJ2-3, with D unclear. This CDR3 region has 14 residues. Trimming removed 5 bases at V and 3 bases at J, with 12 bases between. Per the germline V gene, CDR1 is SGHTA and CDR2 is FQGTGA. CDR3 amino acids: CASSPTRRTDTQYF. The CDR3 region has the DNA TGTGCCAGCAGCCCTACGAGGAGAACAGATACGCAGTATTTT.

This sequence joins TRBV6-5 and TRBJ2-6; unclear D gene. Trimming pared 5 bases from V and 0 bases from J, leaving 5 bases between. Germline loops: CDR1 MNHEY, CDR2 SVGAGI. The CDR3 is made up of 14 amino acids. For the CDR3, the DNA is TGTGCCAGCAGTCTCTACTCTGGGGCCAACGTCCTGACTTTC. It encodes CASSLYSGANVLTF.

The genes are TRBV27 and TRBJ2-5, with D tentatively TRBD2 (6 bases). This CDR3 spans 14 amino acids. V was trimmed by 5 bases and J by 4 bases, leaving 14 bases between them. Germline assignment: CDR1 MNHEY and CDR2 SMNVEV (reference sequence). The CDR3 loop reads CASSPRDSGETQYF. DNA for the CDR3: TGTGCCAGCAGTCCGCGGGACTCCGGAGAGACCCAGTACTTC.

This chain links TRBV7-9 with TRBJ1-1, with TRBD1 matching over 9 bases. The CDR3 length is 14 residues. Germline loops: CDR1 SEHNR, CDR2 FQNEAQ (reference sequence). Trimming took 5 bases from V and 7 from J; bases not matched to a gene: 8. DNA of the CDR3: TGTGCCAGCAGCGTAACAGGGGGCTTTGGTGAAGCTTTCTTT. Protein: CASSVTGGFGEAFF.

This chain uses TRBV6-5 with TRBJ2-1; 9 nucleotides line up with TRBD2. V was clipped by 5 bases and J by 3 bases; unmatched bases: 5. The CDR3 extends over 15 amino acids. The germline V gene has CDR1 MNHEY and CDR2 SVGAGI. CDR3 region: CASSPDSGSYNEQFF. The DNA for the CDR3 is TGTGCCAGCAGTCCGGATAGCGGGAGCTACAATGAGCAGTTCTTC.

A single count supports this clone. V usage is TRBV19 and J usage is TRBJ2-1; the match to TRBD2 covers 15 bases. The junction had 5 bases not matched to a gene; V was cut back by 3 bases and J by 8 bases. The CDR3 runs to 16 residues. CDR1 is LNHDA and CDR2 is SQIVND in the germline V gene (reference sequence). As DNA, the CDR3 is TGTGCCAGTAGTATTCGGACTAGCGGGGGGGCCCATGAGCAGTTCTTC. Its translation is CASSIRTSGGAHEQFF.

The chain joins TRBV6-2 or TRBV6-3 to TRBJ1-1; D is perhaps TRBD1 (6 bases). The CDR3 contains 15 residues. The germline CDR1 and CDR2 sequences are MNHEY and SVGEGT. Trimming removed 6 bases from V and 3 bases from J, with 17 bases in between. CDR3 DNA sequence: TGTGCCAGCAGATACCGTTCTGCAGGGGACACTGAAGCTTTCTTT. Residues: CASRYRSAGDTEAFF.

This rearrangement joins TRBV7-9 to TRBJ2-3, with 9 bases identical to TRBD2. Per the germline V gene, CDR1 is SEHNR and CDR2 is FQNEAQ (reference sequence). The V segment lost 5 bases and the J segment 4 bases; nucleotides outside the gene matches: 4. The CDR3 extends over 14 amino acids. In DNA, the CDR3 is TGTGCCAGCAGCCCCGGGACTAGCTCAGATACGCAGTATTTT. As protein: CASSPGTSSDTQYF.

This clone was found many times. The chain is built from TRBV7-9 and TRBJ2-7, with 7 bases identical to TRBD1. V lost 5 bases to trimming and J lost 2 bases; unmatched junction nucleotides: 9. The CDR3 length is 15 residues. CDR1 and CDR2 from the germline V gene are SEHNR and FQNEAQ (reference sequence). CDR3 sequence reads: CASSHSTGFPYEQYF. The CDR3 coding sequence is TGTGCCAGCAGCCATTCGACAGGGTTTCCCTACGAGCAGTACTTC. Filled out from reference TRBV7-9 and TRBJ2-7, the complete variable domain reads DTGVSQNPRHKITKRGQNVTFRCDPISEHNRLYWYRQTLGQGPEFLTYFQNEAQLEKSRLLSDRFSAERPKGSFSTLEIQRTEQGDSAMYLCASSHSTGFPYEQYFGPGTRLTVT.

The chain links TRBV5-1 to TRBJ2-7, with D maybe TRBD1 (6 bases). The germline gives CDR1 SGHRS, CDR2 YFSETQ. This CDR3 has 15 amino acids. The ends were cut back, 0 bases at V and 0 bases at J, with 10 bases in the middle. The CDR3 is CASSLDGGSSYEQYF. The CDR3, as DNA: TGCGCCAGCAGCTTGGATGGGGGCAGCTCCTACGAGCAGTACTTC.

The CDR3 DNA reads as TGTGCCAGCAGTTACTCGACACCCCGGGGTCAGCCCCAGCATTTT. Translating it yields CASSYSTPRGQPQHF. The chain carries TRBV6-2 or TRBV6-3 and TRBJ1-5, with unresolved D. V lost 0 bases and J lost 6, with 12 bases in between. Germline V CDR1 and CDR2: MNHEY, SVGEGT. CDR3 length: 15 amino acids.

In nucleotides, the CDR3 is TGTGCCAGCAGCCCGGGGACTAGCGGGAAACAAGAGACCCAGTACTTC. This encodes CASSPGTSGKQETQYF. This chain connects TRBV3-1 (or the pseudogene TRBV3-2) to TRBJ2-5, with 13 bases fitting TRBD2. The V gene end was trimmed by 4 bases and the J gene end by 2 bases; junction bases not matched to a gene: 4. The V gene's germline CDR1 is LGHDT and CDR2 YNNKEL (reference sequence). This CDR3 has 16 amino acids.

The CDR3 protein is CASSRDRNEKLFF. The CDR3 bases are TGTGCCAGCAGCCGTGACAGGAATGAAAAACTGTTTTTT. The chain carries TRBV5-4 and TRBJ1-4; D may be TRBD1 (6 bases). V gave up 4 bases and J gave up 5 bases, with 9 bases separating them. There are 13 residues in the CDR3. Per the germline V gene, CDR1 is SGHNT and CDR2 is YYREEE (reference sequence).

The V call is TRBV5-8, the J call TRBJ1-5, with D maybe TRBD1 (6 bases). Per the germline V gene, CDR1 is SGHTS and CDR2 is YDEGEE. This CDR3 has 12 amino acids. The V and J ends lost 7 bases and 6 bases respectively, with 11 bases between them. CDR3: CASEGGSQPQHF. For the CDR3, the DNA is TGTGCCAGCGAAGGGGGTAGTCAGCCCCAGCATTTT.

The J gene is TRBJ2-5, the V gene TRBV5-6; D perhaps matches TRBD1 (5 bases). Germline V lookup: CDR1 SGHDT, CDR2 YYEEEE. Trimming left V 0 bases short and J 2 bases short, with 11 bases between. CDR3 length: 15 amino acids. This CDR3 is CASSLGPGRQETQYF. The CDR3, as DNA: TGTGCCAGCAGCTTGGGTCCAGGGCGTCAAGAGACCCAGTACTTC.